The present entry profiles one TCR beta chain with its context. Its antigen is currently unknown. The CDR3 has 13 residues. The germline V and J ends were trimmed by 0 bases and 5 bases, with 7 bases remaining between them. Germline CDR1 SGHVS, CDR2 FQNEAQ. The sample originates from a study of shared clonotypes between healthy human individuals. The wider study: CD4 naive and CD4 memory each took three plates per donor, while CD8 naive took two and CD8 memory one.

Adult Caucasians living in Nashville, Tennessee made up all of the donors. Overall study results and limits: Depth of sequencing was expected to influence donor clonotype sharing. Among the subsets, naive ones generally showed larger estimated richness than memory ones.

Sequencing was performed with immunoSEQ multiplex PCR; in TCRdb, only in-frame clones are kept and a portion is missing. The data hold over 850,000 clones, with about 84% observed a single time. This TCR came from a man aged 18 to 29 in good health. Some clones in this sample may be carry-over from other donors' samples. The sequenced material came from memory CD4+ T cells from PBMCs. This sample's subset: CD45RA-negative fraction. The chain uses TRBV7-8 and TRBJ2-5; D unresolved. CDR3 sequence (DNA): TGTGCCAGCAGCTTAGCGCGGTATGAGACCCAGTACTTC. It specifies CASSLARYETQYF.